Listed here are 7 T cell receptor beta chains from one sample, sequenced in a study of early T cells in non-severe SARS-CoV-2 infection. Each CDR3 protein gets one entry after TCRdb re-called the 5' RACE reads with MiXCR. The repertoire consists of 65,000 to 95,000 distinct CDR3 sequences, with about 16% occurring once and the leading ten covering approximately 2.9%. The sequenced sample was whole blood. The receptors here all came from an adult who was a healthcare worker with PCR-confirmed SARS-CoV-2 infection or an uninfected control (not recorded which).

The CDR3 sequence is CASSPGTGGGGDTQYF. Written as DNA, the CDR3 is TGCGCCAGCAGCCCAGGGACAGGGGGAGGAGGAGATACGCAGTATTTT. The chain employs TRBV23-1 and TRBJ2-3; 11 nucleotides align to TRBD1. TRBV23-1 is labeled an ORF, and its function is uncertain. The CDR3 sequence is 16 residues long. Trimming at V came to 6 bases and at J to 5 bases, leaving 10 bases not matched to a gene.

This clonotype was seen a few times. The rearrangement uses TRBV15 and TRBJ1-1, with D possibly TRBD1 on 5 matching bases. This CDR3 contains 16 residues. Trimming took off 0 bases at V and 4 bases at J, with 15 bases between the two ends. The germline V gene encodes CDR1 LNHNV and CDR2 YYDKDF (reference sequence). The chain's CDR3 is CATSRDLGGVGTEAFF. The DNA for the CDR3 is TGTGCCACCAGCAGAGATCTTGGAGGGGTGGGCACTGAAGCTTTCTTT.

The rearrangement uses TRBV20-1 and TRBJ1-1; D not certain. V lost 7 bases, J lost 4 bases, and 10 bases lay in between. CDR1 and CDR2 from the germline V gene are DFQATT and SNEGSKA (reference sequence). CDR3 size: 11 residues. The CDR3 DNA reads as TGCAGTGGATCGGAGGGCACTGAAGCTTTCTTT. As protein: CSGSEGTEAFF.

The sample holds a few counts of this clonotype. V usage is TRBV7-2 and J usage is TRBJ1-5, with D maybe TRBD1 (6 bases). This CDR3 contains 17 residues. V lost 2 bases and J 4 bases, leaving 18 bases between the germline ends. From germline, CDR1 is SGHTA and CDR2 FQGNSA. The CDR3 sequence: CASSLPAGARGNQPQHF. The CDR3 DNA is TGTGCCAGCAGCTTACCAGCTGGGGCGAGGGGGAATCAGCCCCAGCATTTT. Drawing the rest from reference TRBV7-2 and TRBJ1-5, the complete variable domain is GAGVSQSPSNKVTEKGKDVELRCDPISGHTALYWYRQSLGQGLEFLIYFQGNSAPDKSGLPSDRFSAERTGGSVSTLTIQRTQQEDSAVYLCASSLPAGARGNQPQHFGDGTRLSIL.

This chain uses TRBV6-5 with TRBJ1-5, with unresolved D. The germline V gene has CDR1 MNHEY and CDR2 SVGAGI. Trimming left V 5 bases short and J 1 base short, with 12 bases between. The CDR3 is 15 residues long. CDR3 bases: TGTGCCAGCAGTCGGGAGCCAGAAAGCAATCAGCCCCAGCATTTT. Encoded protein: CASSREPESNQPQHF.

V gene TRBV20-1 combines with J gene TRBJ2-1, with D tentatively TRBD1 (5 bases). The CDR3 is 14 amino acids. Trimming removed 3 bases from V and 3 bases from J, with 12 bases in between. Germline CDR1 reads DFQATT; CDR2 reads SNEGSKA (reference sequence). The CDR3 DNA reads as TGCAGTGCTAGCAACAGGCTTAACTACAATGAGCAGTTCTTC. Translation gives CSASNRLNYNEQFF.

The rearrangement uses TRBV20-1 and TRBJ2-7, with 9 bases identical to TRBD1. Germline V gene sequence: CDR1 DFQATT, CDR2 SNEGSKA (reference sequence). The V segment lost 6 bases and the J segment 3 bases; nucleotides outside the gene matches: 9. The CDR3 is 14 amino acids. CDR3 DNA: TGCAGTGCCCTCGGACAGGGGACTATCTACGAGCAGTACTTC. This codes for CSALGQGTIYEQYF.